This entry lists 25 T cell receptor beta chains sequenced from one sample in a study of cytomegalovirus exposure and HLA in healthy donors (dated by TCRdb to the late 2010s). The library was made by the immunoSEQ multiplex PCR assay. The multiplex PCR relied on a mix of 60 forward primers for TCR Vbeta segments and 13 reverse primers for TCR Jbeta segments. TCRdb stores this immuneACCESS table with in-frame sequences only. Part of the clones is absent; in the studies checked, under half of the shortfall reflects unresolved V genes, and no reason is known for the rest. This sample lists around 130,000 clones; approximately 86% were detected once. 1.5% to 2% of the sample rests with the top ten. Material for sequencing was PBMCs. These receptors all come from a boy under 18 in good health and CMV-seronegative.

Comment on this clone: One end of the junction does not line up with germline, which may come from a read error. The CDR3 loop is CSSSTRAPHSGNTIYF. The DNA for the CDR3 is TGTTCCAGCAGCACTAGAGCCCCGCACTCTGGAAACACCATATATTTT. This chain links TRBV7-9 with TRBJ1-3; D is ambiguous. The CDR3 has 16 residues. Germline values: CDR1 SEHNR, CDR2 FQNEAQ (reference sequence).

The chain employs TRBV11-2 and TRBJ2-7; 7 nucleotides match TRBD2. The CDR3 has 12 residues. Trimming cost V 5 bases and J 3 bases; bases outside gene matches: 1. CDR1 and CDR2 from the germline V gene are SGHAT and FQNNGV. The CDR3 here is CASSRDYYEQYF. CDR3 sequence (DNA): TGTGCCAGCAGCCGGGACTACTACGAGCAGTACTTC.

DNA for the CDR3: TGTGCCAGCAGTAGGACAGGGATGGGGGCCAACGTCCTGACTTTC. Translated, it gives CASSRTGMGANVLTF. The chain is built from TRBV27 and TRBJ2-6; 8 bases match TRBD1. This CDR3 region has 15 residues. CDR1 is MNHEY, CDR2 SMNVEV, per germline (reference sequence). V dropped 5 bases and J dropped 4; count of bases not matched to a gene: 4. Using reference TRBV27 and TRBJ2-6 for the parts outside the CDR3, the full variable domain is EAQVTQNPRYLITVTGKKLTVTCSQNMNHEYMSWYRQDPGLGLRQIYYSMNVEVTDKGDVPEGYKVSRKEKRNFPLILESPSPNQTSLYFCASSRTGMGANVLTFGAGSRLTVL.

This sequence joins TRBV7-8 and TRBJ2-2; 7 positions agree with TRBD1. Germline V gives CDR1 SGHVS, CDR2 FQNEAQ. This CDR3 contains 14 residues. Losses at the gene ends were 5 bases for V and 7 bases for J; bases not matched to a gene: 7. The CDR3 spells CASSKGQIIGELFF. CDR3 DNA sequence: TGTGCCAGCAGCAAGGGACAGATTATCGGGGAGCTGTTTTTT.

This chain connects TRBV9 to TRBJ2-3; TRBD2 agrees at 12 bases. The germline V gene encodes CDR1 SGDLS and CDR2 YYNGEE. The length of the CDR3 is 18 residues. After removal of 0 bases from V and 2 bases from J, the junction contained 7 bases not matched to a gene. CDR3 sequence (DNA): TGTGCCAGCAGCGTAGAGACTAGCGGGAGTCGAATCACAGATACGCAGTATTTT. Encoded protein: CASSVETSGSRITDTQYF.

This rearrangement joins TRBV7-2 to TRBJ2-5, with TRBD2 identical over 9 bases. J lost 3 bases, V lost 5 bases, and 13 bases had no gene match. Germline V lookup: CDR1 SGHTA, CDR2 FQGNSA. The CDR3 runs 17 residues. The CDR3 reads CASSRSIAGGFEETQYF. As DNA, the CDR3 is TGTGCCAGCAGCCGCTCTATTGCGGGAGGGTTTGAAGAGACCCAGTACTTC.

This chain links TRBV5-5 with TRBJ2-7; weak D call: TRBD2 (6 bases). Germline CDR1 reads SGHKS; CDR2 reads YYEKEE (reference sequence). V lost 9 bases and J 2 bases, leaving 15 bases between the germline ends. The CDR3 sequence is 13 residues long. The DNA of the CDR3 is TGTGCCACCTCGGGGACTGACGCCTACGAGCAGTACTTC. It specifies CATSGTDAYEQYF.

The chain employs TRBV10-3 and TRBJ2-1; perhaps TRBD2 as D (6 bases). Trimming left V 5 bases short and J 3 bases short, with 14 bases between. Germline CDR1 ENHRY, CDR2 SYGVKD. The CDR3 spans 15 residues. The CDR3 DNA is TGTGCCATCAGTTACCTAGGAGGGGTCTACAATGAGCAGTTCTTC. Its translation is CAISYLGGVYNEQFF.

The chain links TRBV15 to TRBJ2-7; D unclear. The CDR3 loop spans 11 amino acids. V lost 3 bases and J lost 4, with 4 bases in between. CDR1 is LNHNV and CDR2 is YYDKDF in the germline V gene (reference sequence). CDR3 sequence reads: CATSSQYEQYF. As DNA, the CDR3 is TGTGCCACCAGCAGTCAGTACGAGCAGTACTTC.

The J gene is TRBJ1-2, the V gene TRBV15; a weak D match, TRBD1 (5 bases). With 0 bases removed from V and 6 bases from J, the gap between germline ends came to 17 bases. The CDR3 is 16 residues long. Per the germline V gene, CDR1 is LNHNV and CDR2 is YYDKDF (reference sequence). As DNA, the CDR3 is TGTGCCACCAGCAGAGATGTTTCGGGGGGTAAGAATGGCTACACCTTC. Its protein product is CATSRDVSGGKNGYTF.

V gene TRBV5-1 combines with J gene TRBJ2-4; 8 bases are a match to TRBD1. The J segment lost 8 bases and the V segment lost 4 bases, leaving 8 bases of the junction unmatched. Germline CDR1 SGHRS, CDR2 YFSETQ. This CDR3 contains 14 residues. The DNA of the CDR3 is TGCGCCAGCAGCAAGGACAGGGAAGAAGACATTCAGTACTTC. This sequence encodes CASSKDREEDIQYF.

This chain's CDR3 is CASSPSRADNEQFF. DNA of the CDR3: TGTGCCAGCTCACCGTCCAGGGCCGACAATGAGCAGTTCTTC. The rearrangement links TRBV18 to TRBJ2-1, with D maybe TRBD1 (5 bases). Trimming took off 3 bases at V and 5 bases at J, with 11 bases between the two ends. The CDR3 spans 14 residues. CDR1 and CDR2 (germline): KGHSH, LQKENI. The full variable domain, with the rest looked up from reference TRBV18 and TRBJ2-1, is NAGVMQNPRHLVRRRGQEARLRCSPMKGHSHVYWYRQLPEEGLKFMVYLQKENIIDESGMPKERFSAEFPKEGPSILRIQQVVRGDSAAYFCASSPSRADNEQFFGPGTRLTVL.

The chain carries TRBV7-9 and TRBJ2-7, with TRBD2 as a possible D gene (6 bases). Germline values: CDR1 SEHNR, CDR2 FQNEAQ (reference sequence). Trimming took 4 bases from V and 2 from J, leaving 9 bases between them. This CDR3 contains 13 residues. CDR3 protein: CASSSGGAYEQYF. The CDR3 DNA reads TGTGCCAGCAGCTCAGGCGGGGCCTACGAGCAGTACTTC.

This chain joins TRBV6-1 and TRBJ1-1; a weak D match, TRBD1 (5 bases). Trimming shortened V by 4 bases and J by 11 bases, and 17 bases separated the two germline ends. CDR1 and CDR2 from the germline V gene are MNHNS and SASEGT. CDR3 length: 13 residues. This chain's CDR3 is CASSVDSTGGAFF. CDR3 nucleotide sequence: TGTGCCAGCAGTGTTGACAGCACTGGGGGGGCTTTCTTT.

The chain combines TRBV6-5 with TRBJ1-2; no firm D call. From germline, CDR1 is MNHEY and CDR2 SVGAGI. The CDR3 is 15 amino acids. Trimming cost V 8 bases and J 2 bases, with 18 bases left between them. The CDR3 DNA is TGTGCCAGCGGACCCTACGAGGGATCAAACTATGGCTACACCTTC. Amino acid sequence: CASGPYEGSNYGYTF.

The genes are TRBV6-5 and TRBJ1-2, with D unclear. Trimming shortened V by 2 bases and J by 5 bases, and 15 bases separated the two germline ends. Germline CDR1 reads MNHEY; CDR2 reads SVGAGI. CDR3 length: 15 residues. This CDR3 reads CASSYGSSFGYGYTF. CDR3 DNA sequence: TGTGCCAGCAGTTACGGGAGTTCCTTTGGATATGGCTACACCTTC.

This chain connects TRBV2 to TRBJ2-3, with 11 nucleotides matching TRBD1. J was trimmed by 4 bases and V by 7 bases; bases with no gene match: 4. CDR1 is SNHLY, CDR2 FYNNEI, per germline. CDR3 size: 14 residues. CDR3 protein: CASKRTGGADTQYF. The CDR3 nucleotides are TGTGCCAGCAAGAGGACAGGGGGCGCAGATACGCAGTATTTT.

This sequence joins TRBV5-1 and TRBJ2-2; D not certain. Germline assignment: CDR1 SGHRS and CDR2 YFSETQ. The CDR3 consists of 15 residues. Trimming removed 0 bases from V and 0 bases from J, with 6 bases in between. The CDR3 is CASSLANANTGELFF. The CDR3 bases are TGCGCCAGCAGCTTGGCCAATGCGAACACCGGGGAGCTGTTTTTT.

This chain connects TRBV2 to TRBJ2-3; TRBD2 agrees at 7 bases. The trim removed 8 bases at V and 2 bases at J, leaving 10 bases unmatched. This CDR3 has 15 amino acids. Germline assignment: CDR1 SNHLY and CDR2 FYNNEI. The DNA for the CDR3 is TGTGCCAGCGGACGGGAGGCAACACTCACAGATACGCAGTATTTT. This codes for CASGREATLTDTQYF.

The chain joins TRBV9 to TRBJ2-2; D call uncertain. Germline V gene sequence: CDR1 SGDLS, CDR2 YYNGEE. The CDR3 has 15 residues. V shed 2 bases and J shed 0 bases, with 8 bases lying between them. CDR3 sequence reads: CASSVTGTNTGELFF. The CDR3 DNA sequence: TGTGCCAGCAGCGTGACTGGAACGAACACCGGGGAGCTGTTTTTT.

This clone occurred a few times. This chain connects TRBV7-3 to TRBJ1-1; 7 positions match TRBD1. The CDR3 sequence is 14 residues long. Unmatched junction bases numbered 13, after V lost 5 bases and J lost 10 bases. Germline CDR1 SGHTA, CDR2 FQGTGA. The CDR3 sequence: CASSTHRDQGGAFF. The CDR3 DNA sequence: TGTGCCAGCAGCACCCACAGGGACCAGGGGGGAGCTTTCTTT. The complete variable domain, with remaining parts taken from reference TRBV7-3 and TRBJ1-1, reads GAGVSQTPSNKVTEKGKYVELRCDPISGHTALYWYRQSLGQGPEFLIYFQGTGAADDSGLPNDRFFAVRPEGSVSTLKIQRTERGDSAVYLCASSTHRDQGGAFFGQGTRLTVV.

This clone was recorded once. The chain is built from TRBV6-5 and TRBJ2-7, with 7 bases lining up with TRBD1. This CDR3 is 16 amino acids long. Trimming cost V 2 bases and J 1 base; bases outside gene matches: 8. Germline lookup yields CDR1 MNHEY and CDR2 SVGAGI. CDR3 DNA sequence: TGTGCCAGCAGTTACGGCTCTGGGACAGCGTCCTACGAGCAGTACTTC. Translated: CASSYGSGTASYEQYF.

V is TRBV13 and J is TRBJ2-7; D possibly corresponds to TRBD2 (5 bases). The germline gives CDR1 PRHDT, CDR2 FYEKMQ (reference sequence). The CDR3 sequence is 14 residues long. V dropped 5 bases and J dropped 5 bases, with 16 bases sitting between them. CDR3 bases: TGTGCCAGCAGCCTTGGACGACTAAGTGACGAGCAGTACTTC. Translating it yields CASSLGRLSDEQYF.

This clone showed up just a few times. The CDR3 sequence: CASSLTVGRNEQFF. CDR3 in DNA: TGTGCCAGCAGCCTGACGGTGGGGAGGAATGAGCAGTTCTTC. This sequence joins TRBV7-2 and TRBJ2-1, with D possibly TRBD2 on 6 matching bases. V was shortened by 5 bases and J by 7 bases, with 15 bases between the two germline ends. Looked up from germline, CDR1 is SGHTA and CDR2 is FQGNSA. This CDR3 is built from 14 residues.

The chain carries TRBV4-1 and TRBJ2-1; TRBD2 agrees at 10 bases. CDR1 and CDR2 (germline): MGHRA, YSYEKL. The CDR3 has 16 amino acids. The trim removed 4 bases at V and 2 bases at J, leaving 5 bases unmatched. CDR3 sequence: CASSLQSGRAYNEQFF. CDR3 coding DNA: TGCGCCAGCAGCCTCCAGAGCGGGAGGGCCTACAATGAGCAGTTCTTC.